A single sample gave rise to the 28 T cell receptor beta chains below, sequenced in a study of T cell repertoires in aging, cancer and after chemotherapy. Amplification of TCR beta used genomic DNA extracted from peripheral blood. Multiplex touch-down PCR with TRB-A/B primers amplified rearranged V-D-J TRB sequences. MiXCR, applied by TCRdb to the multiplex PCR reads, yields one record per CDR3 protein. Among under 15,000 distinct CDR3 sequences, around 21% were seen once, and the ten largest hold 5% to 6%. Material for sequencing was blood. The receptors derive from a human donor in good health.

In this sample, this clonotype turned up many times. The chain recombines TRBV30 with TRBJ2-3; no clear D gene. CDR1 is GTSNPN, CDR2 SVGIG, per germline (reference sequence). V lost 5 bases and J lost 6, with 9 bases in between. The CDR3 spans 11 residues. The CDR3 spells CAWLLKDTQYF. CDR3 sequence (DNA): TGTGCCTGGCTCCTGAAGGATACGCAGTATTTT.

CDR3 bases: TGTGCCAGCTCCCTGGTCGGTGAGCAGTACTTC. Translating gives CASSLVGEQYF. This chain links TRBV18 with TRBJ2-7; D remains unclear. Germline V CDR1 and CDR2: KGHSH, LQKENI. The CDR3 sequence is 11 residues long. V was pared by 6 bases and J by 7 bases, with 10 bases between.

The CDR3 region is CASSQEYPDTQYF. For the CDR3, the DNA is TGTGCCAGCAGCCAAGAGTATCCAGATACGCAGTATTTT. The chain couples TRBV14 to TRBJ2-3; D unresolved. This CDR3 has 13 amino acids. V was pared by 0 bases and J by 4 bases, with 5 bases between. The germline V gene has CDR1 SGHDN and CDR2 FVKESK.

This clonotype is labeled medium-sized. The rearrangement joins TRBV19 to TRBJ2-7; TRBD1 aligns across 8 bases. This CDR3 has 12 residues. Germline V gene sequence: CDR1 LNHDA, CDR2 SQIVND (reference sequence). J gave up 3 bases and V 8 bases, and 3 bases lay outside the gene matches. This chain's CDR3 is CASRDRFYEQYF. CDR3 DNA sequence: TGTGCCAGTCGGGACAGGTTCTACGAGCAGTACTTC.

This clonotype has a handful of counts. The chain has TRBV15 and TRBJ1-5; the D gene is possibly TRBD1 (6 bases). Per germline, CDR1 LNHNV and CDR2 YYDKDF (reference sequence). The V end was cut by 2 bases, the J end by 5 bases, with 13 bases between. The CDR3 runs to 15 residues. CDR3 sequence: CATSRSQGGHQPQHF. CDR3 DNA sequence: TGTGCCACCAGCAGATCACAGGGAGGGCATCAGCCCCAGCATTTT.

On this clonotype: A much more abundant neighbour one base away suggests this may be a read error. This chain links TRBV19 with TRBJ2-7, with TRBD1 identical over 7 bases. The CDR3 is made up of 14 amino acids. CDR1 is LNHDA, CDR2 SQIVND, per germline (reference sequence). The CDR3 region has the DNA TGTGCCAGTAGTATCGACAGGGAGAGCTACGAGGAGTACTTC. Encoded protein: CASSIDRESYEEYF.

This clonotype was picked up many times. The DNA for the CDR3 is TGTGCCAGCAGCTTAGTCGTGGGGTTGGAAACAGATACGCAGTATTTT. Protein: CASSLVVGLETDTQYF. V and J are TRBV7-9 and TRBJ2-3; D is undetermined. The ends were cut back, 1 base at V and 3 bases at J, with 14 bases in the middle. The germline V gene has CDR1 SEHNR and CDR2 FQNEAQ (reference sequence). The CDR3 is 16 amino acids.

The CDR3 DNA reads TGTGCCAGCAGTTATAGTCGGGGGGTCCGGCAGCCCCAGCATTTT. This translates into CASSYSRGVRQPQHF. The rearrangement uses TRBV6-5 and TRBJ1-5, with D possibly being TRBD1 (5 bases). Trimming pared 3 bases from V and 7 bases from J, leaving 16 bases between. The CDR3 contains 15 residues. Germline V gives CDR1 MNHEY, CDR2 SVGAGI.

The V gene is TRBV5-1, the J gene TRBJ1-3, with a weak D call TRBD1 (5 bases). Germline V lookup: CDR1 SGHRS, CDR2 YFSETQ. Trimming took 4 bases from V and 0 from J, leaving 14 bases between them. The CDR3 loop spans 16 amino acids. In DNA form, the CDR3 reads TGCGCCAGCAGCCCCCAGGGAGGCGGCTCTGGAAACACCATATATTTT. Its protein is CASSPQGGGSGNTIYF.

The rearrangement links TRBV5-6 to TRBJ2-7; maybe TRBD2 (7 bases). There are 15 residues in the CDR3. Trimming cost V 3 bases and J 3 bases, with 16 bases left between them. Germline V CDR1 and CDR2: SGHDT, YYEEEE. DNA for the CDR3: TGTGCCAGCAGCTCTTGGACTAGGGGGAACTACGAGCAGTACTTC. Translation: CASSSWTRGNYEQYF.

The CDR3 spells CASSPKTGVLISQHF. DNA of the CDR3: TGTGCCAGCAGTCCCAAGACAGGGGTACTGATATCCCAGCATTTT. The chain recombines TRBV27 with TRBJ1-5; 8 bases match TRBD1. There are 15 residues in the CDR3. J gave up 11 bases and V 5 bases, and 14 bases lay outside the gene matches. Germline-derived CDR1 and CDR2 are MNHEY and SMNVEV (reference sequence).

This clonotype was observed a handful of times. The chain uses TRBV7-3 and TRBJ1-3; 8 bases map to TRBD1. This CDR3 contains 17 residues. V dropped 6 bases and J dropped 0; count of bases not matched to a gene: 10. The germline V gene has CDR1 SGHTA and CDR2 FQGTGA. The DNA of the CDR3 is TGTGCCAGCAGTGAACAGGGGGGCCGCTACTCTGGAAACACCATATATTTT. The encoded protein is CASSEQGGRYSGNTIYF.

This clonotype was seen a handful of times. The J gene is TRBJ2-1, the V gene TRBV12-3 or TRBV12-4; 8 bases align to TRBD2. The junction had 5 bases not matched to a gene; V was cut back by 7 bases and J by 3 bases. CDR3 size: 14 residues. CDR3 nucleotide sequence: TGTGCCAGCACCCTGCGGGGGGTCTACAATGAGCAGTTCTTC. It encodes CASTLRGVYNEQFF.

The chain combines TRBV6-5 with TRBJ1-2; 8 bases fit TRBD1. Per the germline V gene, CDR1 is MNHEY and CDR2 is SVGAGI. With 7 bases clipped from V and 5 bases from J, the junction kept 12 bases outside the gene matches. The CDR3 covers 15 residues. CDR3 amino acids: CASTPGAGGGYGYTF. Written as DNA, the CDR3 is TGTGCCAGCACCCCAGGCGCAGGGGGCGGGTATGGCTACACCTTC.

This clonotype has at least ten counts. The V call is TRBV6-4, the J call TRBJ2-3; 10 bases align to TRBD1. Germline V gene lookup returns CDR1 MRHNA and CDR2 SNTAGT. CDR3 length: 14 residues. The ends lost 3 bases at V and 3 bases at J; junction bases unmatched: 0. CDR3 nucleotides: TGTGCCAGCAGTGAGGGACAGGGGACAGATACGCAGTATTTT. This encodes CASSEGQGTDTQYF.

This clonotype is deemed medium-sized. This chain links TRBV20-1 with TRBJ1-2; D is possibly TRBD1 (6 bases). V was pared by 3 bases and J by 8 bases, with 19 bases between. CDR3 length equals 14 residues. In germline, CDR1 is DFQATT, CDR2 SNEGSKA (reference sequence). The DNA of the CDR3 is TGCAGTGCTAGCGACAGGACCGGTAGTCCGGGCTACACCTTC. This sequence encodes CSASDRTGSPGYTF.

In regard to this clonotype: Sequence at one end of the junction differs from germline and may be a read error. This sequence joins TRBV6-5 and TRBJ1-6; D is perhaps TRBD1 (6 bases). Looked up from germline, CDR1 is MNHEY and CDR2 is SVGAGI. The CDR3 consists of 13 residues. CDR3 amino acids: CASSGQLNSPPHF. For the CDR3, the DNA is TGTGCCAGCAGTGGACAGCTAAATTCACCCCCCCACTTT.

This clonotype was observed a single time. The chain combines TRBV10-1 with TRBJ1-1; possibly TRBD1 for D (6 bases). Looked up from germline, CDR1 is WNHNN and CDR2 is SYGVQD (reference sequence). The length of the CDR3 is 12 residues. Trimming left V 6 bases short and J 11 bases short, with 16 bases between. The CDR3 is CASSWTEPRAFF. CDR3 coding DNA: TGCGCCAGCAGCTGGACAGAGCCCAGGGCTTTCTTT.

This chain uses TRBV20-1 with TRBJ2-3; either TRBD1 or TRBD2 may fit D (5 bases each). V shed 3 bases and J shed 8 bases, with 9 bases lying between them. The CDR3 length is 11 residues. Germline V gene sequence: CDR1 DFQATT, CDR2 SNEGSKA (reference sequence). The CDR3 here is CSARGPLTQYF. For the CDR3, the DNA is TGCAGTGCTAGGGGACCCCTTACGCAGTATTTT.

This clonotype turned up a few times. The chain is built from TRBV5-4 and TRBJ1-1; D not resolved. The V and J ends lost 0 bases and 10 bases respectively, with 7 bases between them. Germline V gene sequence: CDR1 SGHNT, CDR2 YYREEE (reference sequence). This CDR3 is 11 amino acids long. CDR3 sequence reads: CASSLAARAFF. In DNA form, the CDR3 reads TGTGCCAGCAGCTTGGCCGCGCGAGCTTTCTTT.

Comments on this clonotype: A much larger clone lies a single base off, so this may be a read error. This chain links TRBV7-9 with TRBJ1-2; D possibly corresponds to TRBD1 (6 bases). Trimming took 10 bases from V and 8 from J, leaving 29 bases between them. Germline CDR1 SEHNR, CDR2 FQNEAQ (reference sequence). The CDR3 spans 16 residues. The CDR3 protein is CANSIARLQGSGGYTF. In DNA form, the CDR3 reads TGTGCCAATAGTATAGCCCGCCTACAGGGTTCGGGAGGCTACACCTTC.

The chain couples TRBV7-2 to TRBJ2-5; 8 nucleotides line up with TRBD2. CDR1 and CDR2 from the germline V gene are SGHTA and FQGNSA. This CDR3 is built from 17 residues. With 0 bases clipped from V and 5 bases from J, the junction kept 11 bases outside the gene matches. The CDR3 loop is CASSLATGGARGETQYF. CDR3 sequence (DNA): TGTGCCAGCAGCTTAGCGACGGGGGGGGCTCGCGGGGAGACCCAGTACTTC.

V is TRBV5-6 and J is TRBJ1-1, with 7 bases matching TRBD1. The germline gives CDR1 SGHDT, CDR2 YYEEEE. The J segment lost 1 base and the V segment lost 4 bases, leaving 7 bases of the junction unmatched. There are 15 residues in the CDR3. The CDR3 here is CASSEAAGGNTEAFF. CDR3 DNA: TGTGCCAGCAGCGAGGCCGCAGGGGGGAACACTGAAGCTTTCTTT.

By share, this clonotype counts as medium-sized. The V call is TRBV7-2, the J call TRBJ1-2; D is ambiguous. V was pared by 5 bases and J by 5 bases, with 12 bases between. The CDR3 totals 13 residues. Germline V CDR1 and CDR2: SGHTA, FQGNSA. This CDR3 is CASSPSGDYGYTF. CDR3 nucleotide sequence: TGTGCCAGCAGCCCTAGCGGCGATTATGGCTACACCTTC.

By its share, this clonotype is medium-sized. Here the CDR3 reads CASSIGSSGANVLTF. The CDR3 DNA is TGTGCCAGTAGTATCGGGTCCTCTGGGGCCAACGTCCTGACTTTC. V and J are TRBV19 and TRBJ2-6; D is uncertain. CDR1 and CDR2 from the germline V gene are LNHDA and SQIVND (reference sequence). There are 15 residues in the CDR3. V was trimmed by 3 bases and J by 0 bases, leaving 6 bases between them.

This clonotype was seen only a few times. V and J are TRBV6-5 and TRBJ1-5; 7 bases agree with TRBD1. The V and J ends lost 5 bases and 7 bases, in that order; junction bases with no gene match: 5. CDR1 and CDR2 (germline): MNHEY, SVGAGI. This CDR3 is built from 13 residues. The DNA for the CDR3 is TGTGCCAGCAGTGGGACAGAGGGCCAGCCCCAGCATTTT. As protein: CASSGTEGQPQHF.

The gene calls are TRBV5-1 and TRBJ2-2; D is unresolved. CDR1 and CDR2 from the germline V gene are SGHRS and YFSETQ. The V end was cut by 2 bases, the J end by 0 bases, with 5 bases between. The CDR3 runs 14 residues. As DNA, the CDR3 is TGCGCCAGCAGCTTCGGCGCGAACACCGGGGAGCTGTTTTTT. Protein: CASSFGANTGELFF.

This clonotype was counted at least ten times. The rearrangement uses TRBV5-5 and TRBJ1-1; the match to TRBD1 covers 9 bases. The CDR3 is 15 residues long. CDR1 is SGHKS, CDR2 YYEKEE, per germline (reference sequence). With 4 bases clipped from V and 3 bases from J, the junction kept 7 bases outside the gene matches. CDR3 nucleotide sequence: TGTGCCAGCAGCCTTATACAGGGGGCGGACACTGAAGCTTTCTTT. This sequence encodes CASSLIQGADTEAFF.